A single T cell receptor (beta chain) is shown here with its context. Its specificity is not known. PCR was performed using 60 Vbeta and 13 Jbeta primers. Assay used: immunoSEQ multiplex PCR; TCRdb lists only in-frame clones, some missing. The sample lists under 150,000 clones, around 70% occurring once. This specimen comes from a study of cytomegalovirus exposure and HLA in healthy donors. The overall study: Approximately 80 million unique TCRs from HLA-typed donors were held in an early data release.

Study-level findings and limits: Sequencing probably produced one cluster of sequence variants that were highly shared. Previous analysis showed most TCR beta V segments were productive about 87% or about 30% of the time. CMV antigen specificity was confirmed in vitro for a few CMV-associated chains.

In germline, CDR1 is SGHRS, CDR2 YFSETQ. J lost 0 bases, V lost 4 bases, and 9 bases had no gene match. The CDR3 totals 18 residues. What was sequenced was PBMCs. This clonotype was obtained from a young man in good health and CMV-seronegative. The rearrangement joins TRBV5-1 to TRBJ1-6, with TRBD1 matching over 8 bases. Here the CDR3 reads CASSRGQALSSYNSPLHF. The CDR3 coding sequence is TGCGCCAGCAGCCGGGGACAGGCCTTGAGCTCCTATAATTCACCCCTCCACTTT. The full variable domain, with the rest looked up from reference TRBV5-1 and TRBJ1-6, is KAGVTQTPRYLIKTRGQQVTLSCSPISGHRSVSWYQQTPGQGLQFLFEYFSETQRNKGNFPGRFSGRQFSNSRSEMNVSTLELGDSALYLCASSRGQALSSYNSPLHFGNGTRLTVT.